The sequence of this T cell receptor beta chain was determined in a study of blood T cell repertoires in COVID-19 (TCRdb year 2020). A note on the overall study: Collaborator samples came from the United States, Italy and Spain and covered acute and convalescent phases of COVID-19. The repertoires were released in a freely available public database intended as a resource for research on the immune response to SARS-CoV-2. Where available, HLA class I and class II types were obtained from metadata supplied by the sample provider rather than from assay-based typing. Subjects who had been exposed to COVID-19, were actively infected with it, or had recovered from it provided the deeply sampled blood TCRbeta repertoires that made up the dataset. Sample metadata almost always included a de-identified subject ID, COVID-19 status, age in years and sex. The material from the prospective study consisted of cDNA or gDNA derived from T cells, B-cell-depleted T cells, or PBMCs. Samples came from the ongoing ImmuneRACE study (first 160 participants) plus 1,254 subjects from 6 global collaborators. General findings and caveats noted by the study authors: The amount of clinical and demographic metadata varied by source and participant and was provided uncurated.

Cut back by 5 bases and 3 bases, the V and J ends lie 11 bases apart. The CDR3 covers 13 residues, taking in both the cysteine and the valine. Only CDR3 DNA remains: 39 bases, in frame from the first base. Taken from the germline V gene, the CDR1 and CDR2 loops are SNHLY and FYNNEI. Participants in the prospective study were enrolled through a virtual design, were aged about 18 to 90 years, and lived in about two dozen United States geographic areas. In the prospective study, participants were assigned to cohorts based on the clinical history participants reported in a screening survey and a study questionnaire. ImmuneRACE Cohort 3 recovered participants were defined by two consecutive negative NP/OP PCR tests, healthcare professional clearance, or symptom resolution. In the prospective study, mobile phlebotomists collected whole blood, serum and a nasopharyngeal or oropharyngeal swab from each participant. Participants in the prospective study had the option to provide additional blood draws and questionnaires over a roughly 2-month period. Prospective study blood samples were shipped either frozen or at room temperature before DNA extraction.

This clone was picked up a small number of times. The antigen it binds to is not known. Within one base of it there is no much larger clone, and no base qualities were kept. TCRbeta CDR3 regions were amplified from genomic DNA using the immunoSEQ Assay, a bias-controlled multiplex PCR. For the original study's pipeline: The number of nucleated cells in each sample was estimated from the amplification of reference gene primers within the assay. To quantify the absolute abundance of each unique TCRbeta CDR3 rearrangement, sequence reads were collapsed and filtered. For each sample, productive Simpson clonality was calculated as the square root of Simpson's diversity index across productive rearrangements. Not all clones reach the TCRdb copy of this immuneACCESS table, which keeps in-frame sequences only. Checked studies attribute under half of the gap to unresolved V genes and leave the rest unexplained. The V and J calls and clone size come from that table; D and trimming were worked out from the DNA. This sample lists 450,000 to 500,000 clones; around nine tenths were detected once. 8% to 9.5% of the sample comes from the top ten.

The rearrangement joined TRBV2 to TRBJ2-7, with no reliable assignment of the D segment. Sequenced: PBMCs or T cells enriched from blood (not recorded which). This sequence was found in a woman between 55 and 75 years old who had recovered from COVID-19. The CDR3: CASSRSSDYEQYV. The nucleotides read TGTGCCAGCAGTCGGTCGTCCGACTACGAGCAGTACGTC.